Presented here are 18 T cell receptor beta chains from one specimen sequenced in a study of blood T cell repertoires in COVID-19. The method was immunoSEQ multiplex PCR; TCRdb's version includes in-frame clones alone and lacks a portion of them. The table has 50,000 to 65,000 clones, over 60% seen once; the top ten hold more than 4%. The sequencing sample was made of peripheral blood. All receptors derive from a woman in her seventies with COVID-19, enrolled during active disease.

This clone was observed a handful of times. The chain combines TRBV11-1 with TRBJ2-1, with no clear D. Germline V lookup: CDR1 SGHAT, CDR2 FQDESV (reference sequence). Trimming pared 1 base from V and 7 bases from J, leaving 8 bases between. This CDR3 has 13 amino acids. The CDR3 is CASSLGTRNEQFF. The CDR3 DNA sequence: TGTGCCAGCAGCTTAGGTACGCGAAATGAGCAGTTCTTC.

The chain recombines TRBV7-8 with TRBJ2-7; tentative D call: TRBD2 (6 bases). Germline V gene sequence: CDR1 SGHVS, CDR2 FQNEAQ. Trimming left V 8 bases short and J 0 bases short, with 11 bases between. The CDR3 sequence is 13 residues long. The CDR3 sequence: CASGRDFSYEQYF. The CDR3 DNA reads TGTGCCAGCGGCCGGGACTTCTCCTACGAGCAGTACTTC.

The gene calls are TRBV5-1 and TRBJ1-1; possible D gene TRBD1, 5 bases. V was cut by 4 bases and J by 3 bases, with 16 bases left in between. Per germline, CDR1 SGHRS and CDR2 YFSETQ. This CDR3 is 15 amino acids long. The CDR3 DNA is TGCGCCAGCAGCCCAGGAGCCGGCAGGGACACTGAAGCTTTCTTT. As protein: CASSPGAGRDTEAFF.

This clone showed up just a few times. The CDR3 loop is CASSVESSFWGGNEQFF. The CDR3 nucleotides are TGTGCCAGCAGCGTAGAAAGTTCTTTTTGGGGAGGCAATGAGCAGTTCTTC. The gene calls are TRBV9 and TRBJ2-1; D possibly corresponds to TRBD2 (6 bases). The V gene lost 0 bases and the J gene lost 6 bases, with 19 bases spanning the gap. The germline CDR1 and CDR2 sequences are SGDLS and YYNGEE. CDR3 length equals 17 residues. The full variable domain, with the rest looked up from reference TRBV9 and TRBJ2-1, is DSGVTQTPKHLITATGQRVTLRCSPRSGDLSVYWYQQSLDQGLQFLIQYYNGEERAKGNILERFSAQQFPDLHSELNLSSLELGDSALYFCASSVESSFWGGNEQFFGPGTRLTVL.

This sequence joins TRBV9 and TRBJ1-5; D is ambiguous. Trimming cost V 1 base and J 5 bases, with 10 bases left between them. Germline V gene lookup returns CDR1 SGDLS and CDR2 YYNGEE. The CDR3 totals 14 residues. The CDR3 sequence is CASSVLGDHQPQHF. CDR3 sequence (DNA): TGTGCCAGCAGCGTATTAGGAGACCATCAGCCCCAGCATTTT.

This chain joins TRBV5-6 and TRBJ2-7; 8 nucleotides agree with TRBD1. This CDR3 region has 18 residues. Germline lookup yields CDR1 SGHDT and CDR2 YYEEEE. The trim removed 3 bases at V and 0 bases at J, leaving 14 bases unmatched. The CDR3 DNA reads TGTGCCAGCAGCTCGACAGGGGTTCCTAGTTACAGCTCCTACGAGCAGTACTTC. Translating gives CASSSTGVPSYSSYEQYF.

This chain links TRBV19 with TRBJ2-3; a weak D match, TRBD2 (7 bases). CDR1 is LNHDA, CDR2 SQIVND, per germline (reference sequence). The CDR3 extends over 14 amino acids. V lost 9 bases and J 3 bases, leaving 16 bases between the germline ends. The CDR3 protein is CASTSGEGTDTQYF. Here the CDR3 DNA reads TGTGCCAGCACTTCAGGGGAGGGAACAGATACGCAGTATTTT.

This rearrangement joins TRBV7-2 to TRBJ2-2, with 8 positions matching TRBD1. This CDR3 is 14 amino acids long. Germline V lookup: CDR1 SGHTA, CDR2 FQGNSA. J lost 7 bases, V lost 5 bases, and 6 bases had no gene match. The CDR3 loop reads CASSTRQGNGELFF. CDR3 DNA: TGTGCCAGCAGCACCCGACAGGGGAACGGGGAGCTGTTTTTT.

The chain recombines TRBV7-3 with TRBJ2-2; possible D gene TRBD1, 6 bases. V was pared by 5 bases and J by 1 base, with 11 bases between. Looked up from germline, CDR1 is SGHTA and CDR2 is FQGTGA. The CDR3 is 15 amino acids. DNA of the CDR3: TGTGCCAGCAGCCCGGGACAAATGAACACCGGGGAGCTGTTTTTT. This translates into CASSPGQMNTGELFF.

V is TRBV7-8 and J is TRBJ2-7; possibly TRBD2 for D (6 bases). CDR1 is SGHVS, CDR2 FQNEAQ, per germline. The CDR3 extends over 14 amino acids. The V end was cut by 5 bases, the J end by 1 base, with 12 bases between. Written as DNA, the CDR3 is TGTGCCAGCAGCCTCCGCCGGGAGTCCTACGAGCAGTACTTC. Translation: CASSLRRESYEQYF.

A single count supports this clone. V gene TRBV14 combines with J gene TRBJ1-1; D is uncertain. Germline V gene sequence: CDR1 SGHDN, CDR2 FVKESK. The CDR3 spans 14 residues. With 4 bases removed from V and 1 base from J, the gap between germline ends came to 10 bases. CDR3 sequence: CASSPWAGNTEAFF. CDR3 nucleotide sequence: TGTGCCAGCAGCCCCTGGGCCGGGAACACTGAAGCTTTCTTT. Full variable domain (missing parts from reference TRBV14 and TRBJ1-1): EAGVTQFPSHSVIEKGQTVTLRCDPISGHDNLYWYRRVMGKEIKFLLHFVKESKQDESGMPNNRFLAERTGGTYSTLKVQPAELEDSGVYFCASSPWAGNTEAFFGQGTRLTVV.

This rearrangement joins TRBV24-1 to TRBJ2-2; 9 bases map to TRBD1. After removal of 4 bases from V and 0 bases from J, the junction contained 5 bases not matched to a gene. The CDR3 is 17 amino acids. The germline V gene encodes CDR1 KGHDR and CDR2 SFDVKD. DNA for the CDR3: TGTGCCACCAGTGACACAGGGGGCGCGACGAACACCGGGGAGCTGTTTTTT. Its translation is CATSDTGGATNTGELFF.

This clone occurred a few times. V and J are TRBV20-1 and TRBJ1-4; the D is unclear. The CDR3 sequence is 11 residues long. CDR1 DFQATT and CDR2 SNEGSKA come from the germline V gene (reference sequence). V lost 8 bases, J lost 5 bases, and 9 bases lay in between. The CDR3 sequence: CSIWRNEKLFF. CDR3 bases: TGCAGTATCTGGCGGAATGAAAAACTGTTTTTT.

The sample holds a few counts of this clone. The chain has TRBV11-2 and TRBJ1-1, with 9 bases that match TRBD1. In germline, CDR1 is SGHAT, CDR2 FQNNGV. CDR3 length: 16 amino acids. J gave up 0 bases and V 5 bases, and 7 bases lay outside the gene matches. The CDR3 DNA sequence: TGTGCCAGCAGCGCGCTAGGACAGGGGATGAACACTGAAGCTTTCTTT. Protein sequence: CASSALGQGMNTEAFF.

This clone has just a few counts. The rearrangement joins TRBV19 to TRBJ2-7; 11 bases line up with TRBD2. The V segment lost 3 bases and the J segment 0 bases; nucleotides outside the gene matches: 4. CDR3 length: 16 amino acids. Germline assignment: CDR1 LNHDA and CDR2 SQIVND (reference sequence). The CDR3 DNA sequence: TGTGCCAGTAGTATTAGGGGACTAGCGGACTCCTACGAGCAGTACTTC. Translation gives CASSIRGLADSYEQYF. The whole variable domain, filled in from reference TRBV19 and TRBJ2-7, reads DGGITQSPKYLFRKEGQNVTLSCEQNLNHDAMYWYRQDPGQGLRLIYYSQIVNDFQKGDIAEGYSVSREKKESFPLTVTSAQKNPTAFYLCASSIRGLADSYEQYFGPGTRLTVT.

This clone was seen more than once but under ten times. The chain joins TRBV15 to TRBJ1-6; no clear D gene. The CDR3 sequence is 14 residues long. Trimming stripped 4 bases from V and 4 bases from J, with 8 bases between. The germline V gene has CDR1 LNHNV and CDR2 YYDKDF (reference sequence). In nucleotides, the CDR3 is TGTGCCACCAGCATTGACATTTATAATTCACCCCTCCACTTT. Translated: CATSIDIYNSPLHF.

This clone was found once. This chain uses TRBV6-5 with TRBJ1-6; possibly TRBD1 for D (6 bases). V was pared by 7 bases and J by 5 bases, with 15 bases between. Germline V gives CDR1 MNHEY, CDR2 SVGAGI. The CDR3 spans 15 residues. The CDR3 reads CASTPAAGDNSPLHF. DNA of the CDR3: TGTGCCAGCACTCCCGCGGCAGGGGATAATTCACCCCTCCACTTT.

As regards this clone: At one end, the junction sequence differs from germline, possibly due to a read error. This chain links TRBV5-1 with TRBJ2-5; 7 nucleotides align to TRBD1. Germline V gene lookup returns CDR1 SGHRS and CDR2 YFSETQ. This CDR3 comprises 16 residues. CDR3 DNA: TGCGCCAGCAGCCCTCCGGGACAGAGCCTCTTAGAGGCCCAGTACTTC. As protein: CASSPPGQSLLEAQYF.